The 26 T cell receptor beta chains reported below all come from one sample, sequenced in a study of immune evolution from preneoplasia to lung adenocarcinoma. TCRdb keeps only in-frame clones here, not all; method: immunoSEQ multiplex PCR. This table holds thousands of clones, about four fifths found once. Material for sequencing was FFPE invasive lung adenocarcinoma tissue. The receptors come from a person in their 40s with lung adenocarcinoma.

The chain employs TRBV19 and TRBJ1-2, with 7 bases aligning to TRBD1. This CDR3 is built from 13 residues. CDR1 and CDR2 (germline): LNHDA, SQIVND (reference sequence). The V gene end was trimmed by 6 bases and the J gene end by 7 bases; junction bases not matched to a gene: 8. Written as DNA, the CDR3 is TGTGCCAGTAGATGGACAGGTGATCGTGGCTACACCTTC. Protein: CASRWTGDRGYTF.

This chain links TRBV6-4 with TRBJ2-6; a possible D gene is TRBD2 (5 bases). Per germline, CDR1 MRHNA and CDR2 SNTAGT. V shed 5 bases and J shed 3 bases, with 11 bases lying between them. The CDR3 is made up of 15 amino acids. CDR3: CASSPEGGGANVLTF. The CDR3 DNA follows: TGTGCCAGCAGTCCCGAGGGTGGTGGGGCCAACGTCCTGACTTTC.

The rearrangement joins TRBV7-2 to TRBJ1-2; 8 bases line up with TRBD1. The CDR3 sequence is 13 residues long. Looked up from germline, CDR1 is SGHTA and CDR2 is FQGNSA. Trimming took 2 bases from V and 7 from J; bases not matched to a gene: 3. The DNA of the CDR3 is TGTGCCAGCAGCTTACAGGGGGCTGGTGGCTACACCTTC. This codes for CASSLQGAGGYTF.

CDR3 residues: CASSQQGGVADTQYF. DNA of the CDR3: TGTGCCAGCAGCCAACAGGGGGGAGTGGCAGATACGCAGTATTTT. The V gene is TRBV7-3, the J gene TRBJ2-3, with 8 bases identical to TRBD1. The germline V gene has CDR1 SGHTA and CDR2 FQGTGA. The trim removed 5 bases at V and 4 bases at J, leaving 8 bases unmatched. The CDR3 loop spans 15 amino acids.

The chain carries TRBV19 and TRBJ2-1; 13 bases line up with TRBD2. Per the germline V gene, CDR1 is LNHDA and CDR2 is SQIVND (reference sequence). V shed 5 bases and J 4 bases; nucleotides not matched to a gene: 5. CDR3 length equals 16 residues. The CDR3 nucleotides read TGTGCCAGTAGTGACCCGGGACTAGCGGGGTACAATGAGCAGTTCTTC. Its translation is CASSDPGLAGYNEQFF.

The CDR3: CASSKTGASNQPQHF. In nucleotides, the CDR3 is TGTGCCAGTAGTAAGACGGGGGCTAGCAATCAGCCCCAGCATTTT. The chain links TRBV19 to TRBJ1-5; D is possibly TRBD1 (6 bases). The CDR3 totals 15 residues. Germline assignment: CDR1 LNHDA and CDR2 SQIVND (reference sequence). Trimming left V 4 bases short and J 0 bases short, with 10 bases between.

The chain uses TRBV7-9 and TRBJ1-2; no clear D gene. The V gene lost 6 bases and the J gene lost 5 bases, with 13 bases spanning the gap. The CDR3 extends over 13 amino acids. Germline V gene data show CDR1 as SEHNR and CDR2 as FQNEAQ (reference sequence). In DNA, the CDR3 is TGTGCCAGCAGGAGACCGGAACTATATGGCTACACCTTC. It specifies CASRRPELYGYTF.

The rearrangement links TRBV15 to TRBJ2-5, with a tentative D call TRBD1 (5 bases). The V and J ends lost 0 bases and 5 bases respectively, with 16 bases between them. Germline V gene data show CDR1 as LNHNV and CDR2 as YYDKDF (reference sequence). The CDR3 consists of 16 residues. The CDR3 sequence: CATSRERGLGPETQYF. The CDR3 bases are TGTGCCACCAGCAGAGAAAGGGGATTAGGGCCCGAGACCCAGTACTTC.

The CDR3 nucleotides read TGTGCCAGCAGCTATTCTAGCGGTGGCACCGGGGAGCTGTTTTTT. As protein: CASSYSSGGTGELFF. The J gene is TRBJ2-2, the V gene TRBV5-4; TRBD2 matches at 7 bases. With V trimmed by 3 bases and J by 4 bases, 6 bases remained unmatched. Per germline, CDR1 SGHNT and CDR2 YYREEE (reference sequence). This CDR3 has 15 residues.

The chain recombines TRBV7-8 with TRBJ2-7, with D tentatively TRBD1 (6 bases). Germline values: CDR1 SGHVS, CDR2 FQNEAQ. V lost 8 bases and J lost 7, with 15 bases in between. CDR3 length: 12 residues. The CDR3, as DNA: TGTGCCAGCGGACCAGGGGTCGGGGAGCAGTACTTC. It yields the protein CASGPGVGEQYF.

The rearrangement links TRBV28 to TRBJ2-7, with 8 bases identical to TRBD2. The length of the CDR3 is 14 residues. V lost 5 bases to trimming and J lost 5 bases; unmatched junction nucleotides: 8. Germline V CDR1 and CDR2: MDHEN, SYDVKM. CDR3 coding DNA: TGTGCCAGCAGTCCCCGAGCGGGAGTAAACGAGCAGTACTTC. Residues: CASSPRAGVNEQYF. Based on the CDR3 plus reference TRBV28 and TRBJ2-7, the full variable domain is DVKVTQSSRYLVKRTGEKVFLECVQDMDHENMFWYRQDPGLGLRLIYFSYDVKMKEKGDIPEGYSVSREKKERFSLILESASTNQTSMYLCASSPRAGVNEQYFGPGTRLTVT.

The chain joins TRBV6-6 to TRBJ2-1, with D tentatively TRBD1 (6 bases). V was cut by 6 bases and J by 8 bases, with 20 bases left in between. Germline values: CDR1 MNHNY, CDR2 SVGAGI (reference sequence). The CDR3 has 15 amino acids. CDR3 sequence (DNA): TGTGCCAGCAGCCTGGACAGTTCCACGGGCGATGAGCAGTTCTTC. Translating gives CASSLDSSTGDEQFF.

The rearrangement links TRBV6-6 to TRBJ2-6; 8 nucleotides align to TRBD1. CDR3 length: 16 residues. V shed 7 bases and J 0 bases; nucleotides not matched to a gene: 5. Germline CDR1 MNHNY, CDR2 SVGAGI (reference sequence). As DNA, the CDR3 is TGTGCCAGCACGGACAGGGATAGCTCTGGGGCCAACGTCCTGACTTTC. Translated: CASTDRDSSGANVLTF.

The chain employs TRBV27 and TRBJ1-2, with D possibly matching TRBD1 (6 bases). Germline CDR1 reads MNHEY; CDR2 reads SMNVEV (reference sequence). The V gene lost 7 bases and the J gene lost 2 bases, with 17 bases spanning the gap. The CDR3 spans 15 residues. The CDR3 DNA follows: TGTGCCAGCACTTACCTAGGGGGATCGAACTATGGCTACACCTTC. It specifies CASTYLGGSNYGYTF.

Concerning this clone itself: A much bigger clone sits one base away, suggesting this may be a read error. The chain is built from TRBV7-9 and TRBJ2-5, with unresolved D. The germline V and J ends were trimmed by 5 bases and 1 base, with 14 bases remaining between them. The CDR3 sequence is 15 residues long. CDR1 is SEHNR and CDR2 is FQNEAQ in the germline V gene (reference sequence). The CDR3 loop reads CASSPTRTPQETQYF. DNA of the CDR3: TGTGCCAGCAGCCCAACCAGGACGCCCCAAGAGACCCAGTACTTC.

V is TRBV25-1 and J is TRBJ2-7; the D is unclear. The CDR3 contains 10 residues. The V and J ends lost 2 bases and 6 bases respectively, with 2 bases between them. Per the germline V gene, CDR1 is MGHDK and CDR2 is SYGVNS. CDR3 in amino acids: CASSELEQYF. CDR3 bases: TGTGCCAGCAGTGAACTCGAGCAGTACTTC.

For the CDR3, the DNA is TGTGCCAGCAGCTCCATCAGGAGGGGCAATGAGCAGTTCTTC. It is translated as CASSSIRRGNEQFF. The chain uses TRBV7-9 and TRBJ2-1; weak D call: TRBD2 (6 bases). The CDR3 has 14 amino acids. Trimming shortened V by 4 bases and J by 6 bases, and 13 bases separated the two germline ends. From germline, CDR1 is SEHNR and CDR2 FQNEAQ (reference sequence).

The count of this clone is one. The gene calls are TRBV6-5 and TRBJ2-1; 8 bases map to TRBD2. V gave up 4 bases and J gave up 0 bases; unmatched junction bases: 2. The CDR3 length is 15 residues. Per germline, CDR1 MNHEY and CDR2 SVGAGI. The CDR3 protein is CASSSGRASYNEQFF. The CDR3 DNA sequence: TGTGCCAGCAGTTCCGGGAGGGCCTCCTACAATGAGCAGTTCTTC.

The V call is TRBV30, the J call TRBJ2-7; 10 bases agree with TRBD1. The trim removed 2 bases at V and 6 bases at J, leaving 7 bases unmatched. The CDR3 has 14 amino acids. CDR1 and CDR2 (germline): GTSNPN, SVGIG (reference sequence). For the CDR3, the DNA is TGTGCCTGGAGTCCTGGACAGGGGGATCTCGAGCAGTACTTC. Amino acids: CAWSPGQGDLEQYF.

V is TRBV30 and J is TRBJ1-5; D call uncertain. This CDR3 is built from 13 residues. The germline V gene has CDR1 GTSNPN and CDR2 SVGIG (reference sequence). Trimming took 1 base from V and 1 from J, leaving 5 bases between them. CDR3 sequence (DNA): TGTGCCTGGAGTGAGAACAGCAATCAGCCCCAGCATTTT. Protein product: CAWSENSNQPQHF.

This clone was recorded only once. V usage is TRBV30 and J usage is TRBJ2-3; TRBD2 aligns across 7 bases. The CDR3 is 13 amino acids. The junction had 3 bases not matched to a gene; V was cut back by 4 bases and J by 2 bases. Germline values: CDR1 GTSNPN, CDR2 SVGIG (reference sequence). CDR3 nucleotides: TGTGCCTGGACTAGCGGAAACACAGATACGCAGTATTTT. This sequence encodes CAWTSGNTDTQYF.

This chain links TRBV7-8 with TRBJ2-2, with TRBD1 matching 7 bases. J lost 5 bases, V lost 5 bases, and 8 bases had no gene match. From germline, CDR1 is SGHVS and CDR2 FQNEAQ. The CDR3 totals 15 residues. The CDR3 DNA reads TGTGCCAGCAGCACCCACAGGGGCGGGACCGGGGAGCTGTTTTTT. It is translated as CASSTHRGGTGELFF.

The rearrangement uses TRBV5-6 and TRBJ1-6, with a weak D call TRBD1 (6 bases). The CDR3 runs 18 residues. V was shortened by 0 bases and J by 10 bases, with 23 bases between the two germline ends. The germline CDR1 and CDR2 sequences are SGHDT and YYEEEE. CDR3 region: CASSLEQGTFRHSSPLHF. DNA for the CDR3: TGTGCCAGCAGCTTGGAACAGGGTACTTTTAGACATTCATCACCCCTCCACTTT.

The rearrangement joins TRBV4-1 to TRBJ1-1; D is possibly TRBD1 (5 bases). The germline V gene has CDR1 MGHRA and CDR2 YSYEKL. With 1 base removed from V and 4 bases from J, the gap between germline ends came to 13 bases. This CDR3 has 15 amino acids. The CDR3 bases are TGCGCCAGCAGCCAAGCGGAGGGGTTGAGCACTGAAGCTTTCTTT. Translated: CASSQAEGLSTEAFF.

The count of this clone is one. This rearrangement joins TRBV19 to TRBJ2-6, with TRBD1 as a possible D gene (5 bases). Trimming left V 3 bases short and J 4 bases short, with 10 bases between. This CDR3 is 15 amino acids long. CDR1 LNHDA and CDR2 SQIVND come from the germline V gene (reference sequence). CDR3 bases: TGTGCCAGTAGTATGGGGCCGAGGGGGGCCAACGTCCTGACTTTC. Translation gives CASSMGPRGANVLTF.

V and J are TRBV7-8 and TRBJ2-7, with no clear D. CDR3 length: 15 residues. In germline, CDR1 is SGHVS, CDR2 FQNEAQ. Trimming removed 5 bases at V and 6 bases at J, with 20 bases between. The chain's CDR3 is CASSLPAGRRGEQYF. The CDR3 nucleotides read TGTGCCAGCAGCCTCCCGGCAGGTCGGAGAGGCGAGCAGTACTTC. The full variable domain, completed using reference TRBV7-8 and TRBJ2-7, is GAGVSQSPRYKVAKRGQDVALRCDPISGHVSLFWYQQALGQGPEFLTYFQNEAQLDKSGLPSDRFFAERPEGSVSTLKIQRTQQEDSAVYLCASSLPAGRRGEQYFGPGTRLTVT.